This T cell receptor beta chain was identified during a study of cytomegalovirus exposure and HLA in healthy donors. Study-wide context: Out of 350 to 400 genotyped donors, roughly 80% belonged to the Caucasian-associated ancestry cluster.

A multiplex PCR was run with 60 Vbeta primers and 13 Jbeta primers. Assay: immunoSEQ multiplex PCR; the TCRdb copy retains only in-frame clones and omits some. Of some 140,000 clones listed, around 80% are singletons. The sequence derives from a male donor in good health and CMV-seropositive. Sequencing was carried out using PBMCs.

The DNA of the CDR3 is TGTGCCAGCAGTGAAGAGGGGATTACCTACGGCTACACCTTC. Translating it yields CASSEEGITYGYTF. The genes are TRBV2 and TRBJ1-2; TRBD1 might be the D (5 bases). Trimming shortened V by 1 base and J by 8 bases, and 14 bases separated the two germline ends. The CDR3 totals 14 residues. Germline CDR1 SNHLY, CDR2 FYNNEI.